This T cell receptor beta chain was recorded in a study of blood T cell repertoires in COVID-19. Study information: The United States, Italy and Spain were the sources of the acute and convalescent COVID-19 samples.

Per the original methods: By means of reference gene primer amplification, nucleated cell counts were estimated. The data were produced by immunoSEQ multiplex PCR, yet TCRdb's version contains in-frame clones alone and is incomplete. The D gene and trimming were derived from the DNA, and the V and J assignments and clone size from that table. The sample carries some 250,000 clones, approximately 88% recorded once. The V gene end was trimmed by 4 bases and the J gene end by 7 bases; junction bases not matched to a gene: 5. The germline V gene encodes CDR1 SEHNR and CDR2 FQNEAQ (reference sequence). This CDR3 has 14 residues. This clone has just one count.

The sequence was obtained from a human donor in a cohort sampled during active COVID-19. Input material: peripheral blood. This chain uses TRBV7-9 with TRBJ1-2; 11 nucleotides align to TRBD1. The DNA of the CDR3 is TGTGCCAGCAGCTCCGGGACAGGGGGAGGTGGCTACACCTTC. Translating it yields CASSSGTGGGGYTF.